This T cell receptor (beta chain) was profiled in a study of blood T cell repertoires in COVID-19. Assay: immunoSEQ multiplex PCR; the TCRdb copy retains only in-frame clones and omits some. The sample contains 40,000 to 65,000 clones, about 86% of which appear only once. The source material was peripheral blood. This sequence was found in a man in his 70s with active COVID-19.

The CDR3: CASETTGGYYGYTF. For the CDR3, the DNA is TGTGCCAGCGAGACGACAGGGGGCTACTATGGCTACACCTTC. The V call is TRBV28, the J call TRBJ1-2, with TRBD1 matching over 10 bases. Trimming removed 8 bases from V and 3 bases from J; junction bases left unmatched: 6. Germline CDR1 is MDHEN and CDR2 is SYDVKM. There are 14 residues in the CDR3.